Below, one T cell receptor beta chain is given with its context. Its matching antigen is unknown. The source of the sample is a study of OX40 agonist ivuxolimab in advanced cancers. Study-level information: The dose-escalation cohort had hepatocellular carcinoma, melanoma, renal cell or head and neck cancer. Study findings and constraints: Some nonresponders additionally presented with little normalized T-cell clonal expansion.

Data came from immunoSEQ multiplex PCR; TCRdb stores just in-frame clones and leaves some out. In the table there are 95,000 to 150,000 clones, 93% of which are singletons. A history of autoimmune disease or systemic immunosuppression excluded patients. V was clipped by 0 bases and J by 9 bases, with 12 bases between them. The CDR3 spans 14 residues. The germline V gene encodes CDR1 MNHEY and CDR2 SVGAGI. The chain employs TRBV6-5 and TRBJ1-3; no reliable D call. Sequenced here: CD4+ or CD8+ T cells sorted from blood, sampled in a trial of the OX40 agonist ivuxolimab. This sequence originates from an adult with an advanced solid tumor such as melanoma, head and neck, liver or kidney cancer. The CDR3 nucleotides read TGTGCCAGCAGTTACTCGATAATGGATCTCACCATATATTTT. This gives the protein CASSYSIMDLTIYF.